These 8 T cell receptor beta chains came from one sample sequenced in a study of blood T cell repertoires in COVID-19. Sequencing was performed with immunoSEQ multiplex PCR; in TCRdb, only in-frame clones are kept and a portion is missing. The sample holds about 250,000 clones, roughly 80% seen once. Sequenced sample: peripheral blood. These TCRs come from a woman aged 80 or over with acute or convalescent COVID-19.

The rearrangement links TRBV2 to TRBJ2-3; TRBD2 matches 7 bases. V lost 1 base, J lost 3 bases, and 4 bases stayed unmatched. The CDR3 spans 15 residues. CDR1 and CDR2 (germline): SNHLY, FYNNEI. CDR3 bases: TGTGCCAGCAGTGAAGGAATACTAGCGACAGATACGCAGTATTTT. Translating it yields CASSEGILATDTQYF. The complete variable domain, with remaining parts taken from reference TRBV2 and TRBJ2-3, reads EPEVTQTPSHQVTQMGQEVILRCVPISNHLYFYWYRQILGQKVEFLVSFYNNEISEKSEIFDDQFSVERPDGSNFTLKIRSTKLEDSAMYFCASSEGILATDTQYFGPGTRLTVL.

This rearrangement joins TRBV2 to TRBJ2-1; D remains unclear. CDR1 and CDR2 (germline): SNHLY, FYNNEI. The CDR3 is made up of 11 amino acids. V lost 6 bases, J lost 7 bases, and 7 bases lay in between. The CDR3 coding sequence is TGTGCCAGCAGCGTACAAAATGAGCAGTTCTTC. It translates to CASSVQNEQFF.

This clone was counted only a few times. V gene TRBV11-3 combines with J gene TRBJ2-2; the match to TRBD2 covers 10 bases. Germline CDR1 reads SGHNT; CDR2 reads YENEEA. V lost 5 bases, J lost 1 base, and 4 bases stayed unmatched. The CDR3 contains 16 residues. This CDR3 reads CASSPRLAGNTGELFF. The CDR3 DNA is TGTGCCAGCAGCCCCAGACTAGCGGGGAACACCGGGGAGCTGTTTTTT.

This clone came up once. J is TRBJ2-3 and V is TRBV6-5; D gene uncertain. Trimming removed 2 bases at V and 4 bases at J, with 10 bases between. There are 14 residues in the CDR3. Germline values: CDR1 MNHEY, CDR2 SVGAGI. For the CDR3, the DNA is TGTGCCAGCAGTTACAGTCTAACCGCAGATACGCAGTATTTT. Translated: CASSYSLTADTQYF.

This clone has a single count. V and J are TRBV10-3 and TRBJ2-7; D perhaps matches TRBD1 (6 bases). CDR3 length equals 15 residues. The V end was cut by 0 bases, the J end by 2 bases, with 11 bases between. Germline loops: CDR1 ENHRY, CDR2 SYGVKD. CDR3: CAISESQGLTYEQYF. The CDR3 bases are TGTGCCATCAGTGAGTCCCAGGGGCTCACCTACGAGCAGTACTTC.

This chain joins TRBV19 and TRBJ2-7; tentative D call: TRBD1 (5 bases). This CDR3 comprises 13 residues. Looked up from germline, CDR1 is LNHDA and CDR2 is SQIVND (reference sequence). Deletions cut 2 bases from V and 7 bases from J, with 12 bases between. The CDR3 sequence: CASSIQTGQEQYF. The CDR3 coding sequence is TGTGCCAGTAGTATACAAACAGGTCAGGAGCAGTACTTC.

The CDR3 loop is CASRPGGGYGYTF. CDR3 DNA sequence: TGTGCCAGCAGACCCGGTGGAGGCTATGGCTACACCTTC. The V gene is TRBV6-5, the J gene TRBJ1-2; D is undetermined. The CDR3 totals 13 residues. V shed 6 bases and J shed 4 bases, with 12 bases lying between them. The V gene's germline CDR1 is MNHEY and CDR2 SVGAGI.

The chain carries TRBV7-8 and TRBJ1-6; no reliable D call. The CDR3 extends over 17 amino acids. Germline V gene lookup returns CDR1 SGHVS and CDR2 FQNEAQ. Trimming removed 1 base at V and 4 bases at J, with 14 bases between. Here the CDR3 reads CASSLDGIGGYNSPLHF. The CDR3 nucleotides are TGTGCCAGCAGCTTAGATGGAATTGGAGGGTATAATTCACCCCTCCACTTT. The full variable domain, completed using reference TRBV7-8 and TRBJ1-6, is GAGVSQSPRYKVAKRGQDVALRCDPISGHVSLFWYQQALGQGPEFLTYFQNEAQLDKSGLPSDRFFAERPEGSVSTLKIQRTQQEDSAVYLCASSLDGIGGYNSPLHFGNGTRLTVT.